Reported below is one T cell receptor (beta chain). Antigen: not known. This sample includes further DNA sequences coding for the same CDR3. In the naive CD8 group, cells lacked CD45RO and were positively selected for CCR7, so terminally differentiated effector memory CD45RA+ cells were left out. The V end lost 2 bases, the J end lost 1 base, and 9 bases lay between the germline ends. The CDR3 contains 14 residues. The germline CDR1 and CDR2 sequences are MNHEY and SVGAGI. This entry comes from a study of shared clonotypes between healthy human individuals. About the study: The study drew on two women and a few men aged 18 to 49 as donors.

Findings and caveats of the study: How much donors shared clonotypes was expected to be affected by sequencing depth.

Evenly divided among several immunoSEQ plates was the genomic DNA of each subset. Here immunoSEQ multiplex PCR was the method, and the copy in TCRdb shows in-frame clones only, minus some. The sample carries about 2.1 million clones, 90% to 95% recorded once. Sequenced sample: naive CD8+ T cells from PBMCs. This chain uses TRBV6-5 with TRBJ2-7; D possibly corresponds to TRBD2 (5 bases). This TCR derives from a man between 18 and 35 years old in good health. Some clones in this sample may be carry-over from other donors' samples. CDR3 in DNA: TGTGCCAGCAGTTACCGCGGGTTGTCCTACGAGCAGTACTTC. This encodes CASSYRGLSYEQYF.